This is a list of T cell receptor beta chains from one sample in a study of CD8 T cells in ankylosing spondylitis. One entry per CDR3 protein results from TCRdb running MiXCR on the 5' RACE reads. The sample carries 25,000 to 35,000 distinct CDR3 sequences, more than 30% recorded once. Sequences were obtained from synovial fluid, either unsorted or a sorted T cell fraction (not recorded which). These receptors were taken from a male donor with ankylosing spondylitis. Each CDR3 is given with its conserved first and last residue. A D gene is named only where the DNA matches it firmly. The size entry is marked missing in some rows and otherwise reads once, few, many or a size class.

D gene,clone size,J gene,V gene,CDR3 DNA,CDR3 protein
TRBD2,NA,TRBJ2-2,TRBV7-9,TGTGCCAGCAGCTCTGGGACTAGCGAGAACACCGGGGAGCTGTTTTTT,CASSSGTSENTGELFF
TRBD2,NA,TRBJ2-1,TRBV5-4,TGTGCCAGCAGCTTCGGGGACTACAACAATGAGCAGTTCTTC,CASSFGDYNNEQFF
NA,few,TRBJ2-1,TRBV7-9,TGTGCCAGCAGCTTAGCTTTTTCGTATGAGCAGTTCTTC,CASSLAFSYEQFF
TRBD2,few,TRBJ2-7,TRBV5-6,TGTGCCAGCAGCCCTGGACTAGCGGCCCTCTACGAGCAGTACTTC,CASSPGLAALYEQYF
NA,many,TRBJ2-1,TRBV7-2,TGTGCCAGCAGCGCTAGCCGCTCCTACAATGAGCAGTTCTTC,CASSASRSYNEQFF
TRBD2,many,TRBJ2-2,TRBV15,TGTGCCATAGGGACTAGCGGGAGGGCCGGGGGCGGGGAGCTGTTTTTT,CAIGTSGRAGGGELFF
TRBD1,few,TRBJ1-5,TRBV13,TGTGCCAGCAGGGCAGGGGGTCCGAATCAGCCCCAGCATTTT,CASRAGGPNQPQHF
TRBD2,NA,TRBJ2-3,TRBV20-1,TGCAGTGCTAGTGGACTAGCGGAGGCCTCCCCGCAGTATTTT,CSASGLAEASPQYF
NA,many,TRBJ2-3,TRBV20-1,TGCAGTGCTAGAAATCGGGCGGCCTTTAGCACAGATACGCAGTATTTT,CSARNRAAFSTDTQYF
NA,many,TRBJ2-2,TRBV24-1,TGTGCCACCAGTGATCCAGGGGGGACCGGGGAGCTGTTTTTT,CATSDPGGTGELFF
TRBD2,NA,TRBJ2-7,TRBV27,TGTGCCAGCAGTTTGGGGGCTAGCGGGATTTACGAGCAGTACTTC,CASSLGASGIYEQYF
NA,NA,TRBJ2-3,TRBV5-1,TGCGCCAGCACTGCTCGCGAGGAGGGAATAAGGGATACGCAGTATTTT,CASTAREEGIRDTQYF
TRBD2,few,TRBJ2-1,TRBV14,TGTGCCAGCAGTCGGACTAGCGGACGCTCCTACAATGAGCAGTTCTTC,CASSRTSGRSYNEQFF
NA,NA,TRBJ2-5,TRBV11-2,TGTGCCAGCAGCTTAGTCGGCGGTCAAGAGACCCAGTACTTC,CASSLVGGQETQYF
NA,NA,TRBJ2-5,TRBV5-6,TGTGCCAGCTGGAGTCGTACAGGACACAACGTCCAAGAGACCCAGTACTTC,CASWSRTGHNVQETQYF
TRBD2,once,TRBJ2-7,TRBV10-3,TGTGCCATCAGTCAAGGGACTAGCGGTTCCTACGAGCAGTACTTC,CAISQGTSGSYEQYF
TRBD1,many,TRBJ1-1,TRBV19,TGTGCCAGTAGTATCTCGACAGGGCCTGAAGCTTTCTTT,CASSISTGPEAFF
NA,large,TRBJ2-1,TRBV5-5,TGTGCCAGCACCCTCGACTTTAACAATGAGCAGTTCTTC,CASTLDFNNEQFF
NA,few,TRBJ1-3,TRBV10-3,TGTGCCATCAGTGAGTCCCCAGTCTCTGGAAACACCATATATTTT,CAISESPVSGNTIYF
NA,few,TRBJ1-2,TRBV5-1,TGCGCCAGCAGCTTGGTGGGAGGCGAGGGGCCTATCGGCTACACCTTC,CASSLVGGEGPIGYTF
NA,few,TRBJ2-1,TRBV20-1,TGCAGTGCTCCGATCGGGGAATACAATGAGCAGTTCTTC,CSAPIGEYNEQFF
TRBD1,NA,TRBJ2-3,TRBV6-1,TGTGCCAGCAGTGAAACCTCAGGGGGCGCAGATACGCAGTATTTT,CASSETSGGADTQYF
NA,once,TRBJ2-3,TRBV20-1,TGCAGTGCCGTAAGGACACTTTCTAGCACAGATACGCAGTATTTT,CSAVRTLSSTDTQYF
NA,few,TRBJ2-3,TRBV2,TGTGCCAGCAGTGAATGGGTTGCGGGATCGGGCGATACGCAGTATTTT,CASSEWVAGSGDTQYF
NA,few,TRBJ1-2,TRBV27,TGTGCCAGCAGTTTAGGCGGAAACTATGGCTACACCTTC,CASSLGGNYGYTF
TRBD2,many,TRBJ2-2,TRBV30,TGTGCCTGGAGTGGGGAGCGGGAGCTTGAAGCAGGGGAGCTGTTTTTT,CAWSGERELEAGELFF
NA,NA,TRBJ2-5,TRBV20-1,TGCAGTGCTAGGCCCGACCTGGAGGCGGAGACCCAGTACTTC,CSARPDLEAETQYF
NA,few,TRBJ2-2,TRBV2,TGTGCCAGCAGTGATCAGGGTGCCGGGGAGCTGTTTTTT,CASSDQGAGELFF
NA,NA,TRBJ1-1,TRBV6-1,TGTGCCAGCAACCAGGGGAACACTGAAGCTTTCTTT,CASNQGNTEAFF
NA,NA,TRBJ2-2,TRBV7-9,TGTGCCAGCAGCTTAGGACAGTTAAACACCGGGGAGCTGTTTTTT,CASSLGQLNTGELFF
NA,few,TRBJ2-2,TRBV27,TGTGCCAGCAGTTTATCAAAGGGGAAGAACACCGGGGAGCTGTTTTTT,CASSLSKGKNTGELFF
NA,NA,TRBJ2-7,TRBV6-5,TGTGCCAGCAGTTACTCCCAAGACCTTTACCTGTACGAGCAGTACTTC,CASSYSQDLYLYEQYF
NA,NA,TRBJ2-4,TRBV15,TGTGCCACCAGCATCCTGCGGGGACCCAAAAACATTCAGTACTTC,CATSILRGPKNIQYF
NA,NA,TRBJ1-4,TRBV11-2,TGTGCCAGCAGCTCGGGACCAGAGAATGAAAAACTGTTTTTT,CASSSGPENEKLFF
NA,few,TRBJ1-4,TRBV6-5,TGTGCCAGCAGTTACTCTGGGGGACCCCCGACTAATGAAAAACTGTTTTTT,CASSYSGGPPTNEKLFF
TRBD2,NA,TRBJ2-1,TRBV30,TGTGCCTGGATCACGCTAGCGGGGTCCTACAATGAGCAGTTCTTC,CAWITLAGSYNEQFF
TRBD1,few,TRBJ2-3,TRBV12-3/TRBV12-4,TGTGCCAGCAAACCCGGGACAGGGGGCAGTTACGATACGCAGTATTTT,CASKPGTGGSYDTQYF
NA,NA,TRBJ2-3,TRBV5-1,TGCGCCAGCAGCTTCGGTGGGAGTGACACAGATACGCAGTATTTT,CASSFGGSDTDTQYF
NA,NA,TRBJ1-2,TRBV11-2,TGTGCCAGCAGCTTAGACGGAAACTATGGCTACACCTTC,CASSLDGNYGYTF
TRBD2,NA,TRBJ2-7,TRBV10-2,TGCGCCAGCAGTGAGTCTACTAGCGGGAGGATGGAGCAGTACTTC,CASSESTSGRMEQYF